These 3 T cell receptor beta chains share one sample of origin, sequenced in a study of blood T cells in healthy people across ages (dated by TCRdb to the mid-2010s). The library was obtained by 5' RACE. The instrument was an Illumina HiSeq 2500. A second PCR of 7 to 11 cycles was performed with a sample-barcoded 5' primer and a J-beta primer mix. TCRdb ran its own pipeline on the public reads, namely fastp trimming at Q25 and MiXCR clone calling, and kept in-frame beta chains. Duplicate CDR3 protein sequences are folded into a single record with the most common DNA and genes. The sample has roughly 1,800,000 distinct CDR3 sequences on record, roughly 52% of them singletons. The ten most abundant clones make up roughly 2.1% of the sample. Sequenced: blood. The origin of the receptors is a woman in her forties in good health.

There are a few counts of this clonotype. The genes are TRBV27 and TRBJ2-1, with D hard to call. The ends were cut back, 2 bases at V and 15 bases at J, with 17 bases in the middle. CDR1 is MNHEY, CDR2 SMNVEV, per germline (reference sequence). The CDR3 consists of 13 residues. The CDR3 region has the DNA TGTGCCAGCAGTTTACATATTTCCGCAATGCGGTTCTTC. The encoded protein is CASSLHISAMRFF.

Remarks on this clonotype: The conserved phenylalanine or tryptophan normally closing the CDR3 is absent here, so this likely arose from a read error. In DNA form, the CDR3 reads TGTGCTAGCAGCTTAAATAGGAGACAAGAGACCCAGTACTTA. The encoded protein is CASSLNRRQETQYL. V usage is TRBV7-2 and J usage is TRBJ2-7, with D unresolved. The end of the DNA is better explained by TRBJ2-5, so the J call may be wrong. From germline, CDR1 is SGHTA and CDR2 FQGNSA. CDR3 length: 14 residues.

This clonotype showed up just a few times. The genes are TRBV20-1 and TRBJ2-3, with D perhaps TRBD2 (6 bases). Germline loops: CDR1 DFQATT, CDR2 SNEGSKA (reference sequence). The CDR3 is made up of 12 amino acids. V was cut by 3 bases and J by 6 bases, with 10 bases left in between. CDR3 DNA: TGCAGTGCTAGGGGGACTTCGGATACGCAGTATTTT. It codes for CSARGTSDTQYF.